Following are 20 T cell receptor beta chains from one sample sequenced in a study of early T cells in non-severe SARS-CoV-2 infection. TCRdb itself ran the 5' RACE reads through MiXCR, one entry per CDR3 protein. Of about 44,000 distinct CDR3 sequences in the sample, 23% were seen once. The sequenced sample was whole blood, obtained at baseline. The receptors stem from an adult who was a healthcare worker with PCR-confirmed SARS-CoV-2 infection or an uninfected control (not recorded which).

The V gene is TRBV7-2, the J gene TRBJ1-6; perhaps TRBD1 as D (5 bases). The CDR3 extends over 14 amino acids. The V gene lost 2 bases and the J gene lost 6 bases, with 8 bases spanning the gap. Germline CDR1 reads SGHTA; CDR2 reads FQGNSA. CDR3 sequence (DNA): TGTGCCAGCAGCTTATATCAGGGTAATTCACCCCTCCACTTT. Amino acid sequence: CASSLYQGNSPLHF.

V and J are TRBV18 and TRBJ2-3; D not certain. The CDR3 length is 14 residues. Trimming removed 1 base from V and 3 bases from J, with 8 bases in between. The germline CDR1 and CDR2 sequences are KGHSH and LQKENI. This chain's CDR3 is CASSPRGTTDTQYF. CDR3 DNA sequence: TGTGCCAGCTCACCACGGGGTACAACAGATACGCAGTATTTT.

This chain joins TRBV29-1 and TRBJ2-2; D is possibly TRBD2 (5 bases). CDR1 is SQVTM, CDR2 ANQGSEA, per germline. This CDR3 has 15 amino acids. The germline V and J ends were trimmed by 1 base and 0 bases, with 9 bases remaining between them. The CDR3 sequence is CSVEVSGTNTGELFF. The CDR3 nucleotides are TGCAGCGTTGAAGTATCCGGGACGAACACCGGGGAGCTGTTTTTT.

The chain carries TRBV28 and TRBJ1-2; D call uncertain. Germline values: CDR1 MDHEN, CDR2 SYDVKM. The CDR3 is 15 residues long. Trimming took 6 bases from V and 2 from J, leaving 16 bases between them. CDR3 residues: CASSLPFPGNYGYTF. The CDR3 DNA sequence: TGTGCCAGCAGCCTCCCGTTTCCGGGGAACTATGGCTACACCTTC.

This clonotype was found many times. This chain links TRBV7-8 with TRBJ1-3; D perhaps matches TRBD1 (5 bases). The CDR3 length is 18 residues. V was clipped by 0 bases and J by 1 base, with 16 bases between them. In germline, CDR1 is SGHVS, CDR2 FQNEAQ. The DNA of the CDR3 is TGTGCCAGCAGCTTAGCTGTCTGGGGACGGGAGTCTGGAAACACCATATATTTT. This gives the protein CASSLAVWGRESGNTIYF. The whole variable domain, remainder taken from reference TRBV7-8 and TRBJ1-3, is GAGVSQSPRYKVAKRGQDVALRCDPISGHVSLFWYQQALGQGPEFLTYFQNEAQLDKSGLPSDRFFAERPEGSVSTLKIQRTQQEDSAVYLCASSLAVWGRESGNTIYFGEGSWLTVV.

This clonotype showed up just a few times. The genes are TRBV7-9 and TRBJ1-4; unclear D gene. The V end was cut by 5 bases, the J end by 0 bases, with 10 bases between. In germline, CDR1 is SEHNR, CDR2 FQNEAQ (reference sequence). The CDR3 is made up of 15 amino acids. Here the CDR3 DNA reads TGTGCCAGCAGCCTCAGTGAGTCAACTAATGAAAAACTGTTTTTT. It yields the protein CASSLSESTNEKLFF.

This clonotype turned up a few times. The chain is built from TRBV10-3 and TRBJ2-5; 9 nucleotides align to TRBD1. The ends lost 7 bases at V and 4 bases at J; junction bases unmatched: 7. CDR3 length: 14 amino acids. The germline V gene encodes CDR1 ENHRY and CDR2 SYGVKD. The CDR3: CAINNRGRGETQYF. In DNA, the CDR3 is TGTGCCATCAATAACAGGGGGCGCGGAGAGACCCAGTACTTC.

The V call is TRBV12-3 or TRBV12-4, the J call TRBJ2-3; D is unclear. Deletions cut 7 bases from V and 4 bases from J, with 15 bases between. The CDR3 is 14 residues long. CDR3 sequence: CASNPPLSPDTQYF. Written as DNA, the CDR3 is TGTGCCAGCAATCCCCCCTTGAGCCCAGATACGCAGTATTTT.

The CDR3 DNA sequence: TGTGCCAGCAGGGCAGGGGGCACAGATACGCAGTATTTT. Its translation is CASRAGGTDTQYF. The V gene is TRBV6-1, the J gene TRBJ2-3; weak D call: TRBD1 (6 bases). Between the trimmed V and J ends, which lost 6 bases and 1 base, there was a span of 8 bases. This CDR3 comprises 13 residues. Germline CDR1 and CDR2: MNHNS and SASEGT.

The V call is TRBV5-1, the J call TRBJ1-6; TRBD1 is a possible D gene (5 bases). CDR3 length equals 15 residues. V dropped 1 base and J dropped 9 bases, with 14 bases sitting between them. Germline CDR1 SGHRS, CDR2 YFSETQ. Here the CDR3 DNA reads TGCGCCAGCAGCTTGAGGCAGGGCGGGAGTTCACCCCTCCACTTT. Amino acids: CASSLRQGGSSPLHF.

The rearrangement joins TRBV7-2 to TRBJ2-3; D uncertain. Trimming left V 5 bases short and J 1 base short, with 7 bases between. The CDR3 totals 13 residues. Germline assignment: CDR1 SGHTA and CDR2 FQGNSA. Written as DNA, the CDR3 is TGTGCCAGCAGCCCCCACCGCACAGATACGCAGTATTTT. This encodes CASSPHRTDTQYF.

The chain uses TRBV29-1 and TRBJ2-7, with TRBD2 matching 8 bases. The CDR3 runs 15 residues. V lost 3 bases, J lost 4 bases, and 11 bases stayed unmatched. Germline V gene data show CDR1 as SQVTM and CDR2 as ANQGSEA. The CDR3 loop reads CSVDTPIPGGYEQYF. In DNA, the CDR3 is TGCAGCGTTGATACTCCTATACCGGGGGGGTACGAGCAGTACTTC.

The chain combines TRBV27 with TRBJ2-1; no definite D call. The V end was cut by 3 bases, the J end by 7 bases, with 10 bases between. CDR3 length: 13 amino acids. Germline values: CDR1 MNHEY, CDR2 SMNVEV (reference sequence). CDR3 amino acids: CASSLGRWNEQFF. DNA of the CDR3: TGTGCCAGCAGTTTGGGTCGGTGGAATGAGCAGTTCTTC.

In this sample, this clonotype turned up a few times. J is TRBJ2-3 and V is TRBV7-6; TRBD1 agrees at 8 bases. CDR3 length: 15 residues. Germline CDR1 SGHVS, CDR2 FNYEAQ. The V gene end was trimmed by 3 bases and the J gene end by 3 bases; junction bases not matched to a gene: 5. The CDR3 DNA follows: TGTGCCAGCAGCTTGACAGGGGATGGAACAGATACGCAGTATTTT. It encodes CASSLTGDGTDTQYF.

The genes are TRBV7-3 and TRBJ2-1, with D perhaps assigned TRBD1 or TRBD2 (5 bases each). Germline-derived CDR1 and CDR2 are SGHTA and FQGTGA. V lost 5 bases and J lost 3, with 14 bases in between. This CDR3 contains 15 residues. CDR3 in DNA: TGTGCCAGCAGCGGTGCCGGGACCCGCTACAATGAGCAGTTCTTC. It yields the protein CASSGAGTRYNEQFF.

This clonotype was detected only a few times. The genes are TRBV6-6 and TRBJ2-5; 10 nucleotides match TRBD1. Germline trimming cut 5 bases from V and 8 bases from J; bases unmatched to any gene: 8. CDR1 and CDR2 from the germline V gene are MNHNY and SVGAGI (reference sequence). The CDR3 length is 14 residues. CDR3 nucleotides: TGTGCCAGCAGTCAAGACAGGGGGCGTGAAACCCAGTACTTC. It specifies CASSQDRGRETQYF.

The chain joins TRBV7-8 to TRBJ2-7, with 10 bases aligning to TRBD1. Germline V gives CDR1 SGHVS, CDR2 FQNEAQ. The CDR3 length is 14 residues. V shed 5 bases and J 5 bases; nucleotides not matched to a gene: 6. CDR3 sequence (DNA): TGTGCCAGCAGCACCGAGACAGGGGGCAACGAGCAGTACTTC. The encoded protein is CASSTETGGNEQYF.

The V and J genes are TRBV19 and TRBJ1-5; 11 nucleotides agree with TRBD1. This CDR3 has 18 amino acids. The J segment lost 2 bases and the V segment lost 4 bases, leaving 10 bases of the junction unmatched. The V gene's germline CDR1 is LNHDA and CDR2 SQIVND (reference sequence). The CDR3 reads CASSTSWTGGIGNQPQHF. Written as DNA, the CDR3 is TGTGCCAGTAGTACCTCCTGGACAGGGGGCATCGGCAATCAGCCCCAGCATTTT.

The chain uses TRBV6-1 and TRBJ2-5; D remains unclear. CDR1 and CDR2 from the germline V gene are MNHNS and SASEGT. This CDR3 is 15 amino acids long. The ends were cut back, 1 base at V and 0 bases at J, with 9 bases in the middle. CDR3 nucleotides: TGTGCCAGCAGTGAAGGGACCTTTTACCAAGAGACCCAGTACTTC. Its translation: CASSEGTFYQETQYF.

The V call is TRBV20-1, the J call TRBJ2-1, with a tentative D call TRBD1 (6 bases). Germline values: CDR1 DFQATT, CDR2 SNEGSKA (reference sequence). The CDR3 length is 15 residues. V was shortened by 2 bases and J by 4 bases, with 15 bases between the two germline ends. The CDR3 region is CSARLPETGYNEQFF. The CDR3 coding sequence is TGCAGTGCTAGATTACCCGAGACAGGTTACAATGAGCAGTTCTTC.